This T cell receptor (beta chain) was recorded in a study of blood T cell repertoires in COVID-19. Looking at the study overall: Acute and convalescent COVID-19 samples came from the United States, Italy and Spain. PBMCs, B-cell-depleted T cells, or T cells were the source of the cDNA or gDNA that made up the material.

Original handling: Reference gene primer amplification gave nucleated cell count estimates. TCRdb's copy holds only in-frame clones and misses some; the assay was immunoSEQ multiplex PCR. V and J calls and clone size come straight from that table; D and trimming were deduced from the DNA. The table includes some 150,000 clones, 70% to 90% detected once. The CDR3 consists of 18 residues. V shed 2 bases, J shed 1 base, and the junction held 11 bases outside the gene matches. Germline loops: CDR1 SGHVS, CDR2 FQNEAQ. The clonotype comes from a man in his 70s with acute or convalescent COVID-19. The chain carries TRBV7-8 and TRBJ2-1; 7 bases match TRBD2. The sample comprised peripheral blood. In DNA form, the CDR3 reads TGTGCCAGCAGCTTACGAAGCTCAGGTAGCGGGTCCTACAATGAGCAGTTCTTC. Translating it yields CASSLRSSGSGSYNEQFF.